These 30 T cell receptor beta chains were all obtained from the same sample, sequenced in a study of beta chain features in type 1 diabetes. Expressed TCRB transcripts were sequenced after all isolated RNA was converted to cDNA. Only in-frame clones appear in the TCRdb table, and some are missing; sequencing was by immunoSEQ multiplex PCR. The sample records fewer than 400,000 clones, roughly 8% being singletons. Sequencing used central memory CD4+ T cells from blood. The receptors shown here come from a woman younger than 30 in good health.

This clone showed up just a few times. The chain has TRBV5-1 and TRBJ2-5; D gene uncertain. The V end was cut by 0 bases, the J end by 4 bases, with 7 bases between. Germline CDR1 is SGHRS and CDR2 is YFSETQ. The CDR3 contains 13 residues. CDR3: CASSLGHGETQYF. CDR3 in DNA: TGCGCCAGCAGCTTGGGACACGGAGAGACCCAGTACTTC.

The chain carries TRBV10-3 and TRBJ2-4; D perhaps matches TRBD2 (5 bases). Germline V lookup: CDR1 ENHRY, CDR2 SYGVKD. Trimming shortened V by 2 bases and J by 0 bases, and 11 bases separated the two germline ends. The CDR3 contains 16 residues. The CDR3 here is CAISEGENLAKNIQYF. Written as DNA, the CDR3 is TGTGCCATCAGTGAGGGGGAGAATCTAGCCAAAAACATTCAGTACTTC.

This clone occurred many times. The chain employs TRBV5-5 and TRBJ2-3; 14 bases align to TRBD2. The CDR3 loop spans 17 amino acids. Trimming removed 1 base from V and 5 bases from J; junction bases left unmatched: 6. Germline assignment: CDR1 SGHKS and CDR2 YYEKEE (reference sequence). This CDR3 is CASSLRLAGGPVDTQYF. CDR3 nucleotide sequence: TGTGCCAGCAGCTTGCGACTAGCGGGAGGGCCAGTAGATACGCAGTATTTT.

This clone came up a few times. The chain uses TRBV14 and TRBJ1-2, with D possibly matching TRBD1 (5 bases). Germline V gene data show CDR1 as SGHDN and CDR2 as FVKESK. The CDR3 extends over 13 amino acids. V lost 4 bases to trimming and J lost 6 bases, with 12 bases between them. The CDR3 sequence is CASSPWQGHGYTF. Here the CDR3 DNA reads TGTGCCAGCAGCCCCTGGCAGGGCCATGGCTACACCTTC.

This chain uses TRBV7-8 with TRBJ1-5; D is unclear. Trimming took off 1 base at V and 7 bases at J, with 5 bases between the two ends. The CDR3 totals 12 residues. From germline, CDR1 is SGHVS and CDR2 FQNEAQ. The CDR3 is CASSLDGQPQHF. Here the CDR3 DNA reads TGTGCCAGCAGCTTAGATGGACAGCCCCAGCATTTT.

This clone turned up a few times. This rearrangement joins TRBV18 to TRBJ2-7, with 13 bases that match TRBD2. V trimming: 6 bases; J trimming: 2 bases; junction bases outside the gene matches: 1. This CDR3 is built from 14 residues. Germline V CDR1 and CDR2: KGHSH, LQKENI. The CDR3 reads CASSGLAGAYEQYF. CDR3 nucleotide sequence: TGTGCCAGCTCCGGACTAGCGGGAGCCTACGAGCAGTACTTC.

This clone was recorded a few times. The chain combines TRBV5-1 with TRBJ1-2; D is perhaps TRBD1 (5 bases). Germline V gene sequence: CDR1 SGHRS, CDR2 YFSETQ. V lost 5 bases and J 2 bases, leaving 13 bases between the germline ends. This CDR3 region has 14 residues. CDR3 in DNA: TGCGCCAGCAGAGATTCGACAGAAAACTATGGCTACACCTTC. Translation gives CASRDSTENYGYTF. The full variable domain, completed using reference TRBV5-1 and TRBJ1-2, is KAGVTQTPRYLIKTRGQQVTLSCSPISGHRSVSWYQQTPGQGLQFLFEYFSETQRNKGNFPGRFSGRQFSNSRSEMNVSTLELGDSALYLCASRDSTENYGYTFGSGTRLTVV.

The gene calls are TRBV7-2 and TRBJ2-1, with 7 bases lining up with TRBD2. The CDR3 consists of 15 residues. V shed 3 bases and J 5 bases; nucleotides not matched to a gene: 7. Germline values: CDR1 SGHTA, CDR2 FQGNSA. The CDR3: CASSLLRGSNNEQFF. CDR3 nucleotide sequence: TGTGCCAGCAGCTTGTTGCGCGGGAGTAACAATGAGCAGTTCTTC.

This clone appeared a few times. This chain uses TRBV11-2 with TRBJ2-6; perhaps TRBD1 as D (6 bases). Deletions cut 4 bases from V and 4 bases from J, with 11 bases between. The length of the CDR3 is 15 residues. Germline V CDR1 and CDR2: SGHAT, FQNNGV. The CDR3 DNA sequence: TGTGCCAGCAGCTCCCAGGGGTCCGGGGCCAACGTCCTGACTTTC. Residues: CASSSQGSGANVLTF.

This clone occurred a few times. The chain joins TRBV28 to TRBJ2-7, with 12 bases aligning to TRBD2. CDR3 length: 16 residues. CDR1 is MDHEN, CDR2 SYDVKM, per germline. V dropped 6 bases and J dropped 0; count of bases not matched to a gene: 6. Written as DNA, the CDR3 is TGTGCCAGCAGCCGACTAGCGGGAGTGAGCTCCTACGAGCAGTACTTC. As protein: CASSRLAGVSSYEQYF. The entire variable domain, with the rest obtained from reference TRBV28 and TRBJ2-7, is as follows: DVKVTQSSRYLVKRTGEKVFLECVQDMDHENMFWYRQDPGLGLRLIYFSYDVKMKEKGDIPEGYSVSREKKERFSLILESASTNQTSMYLCASSRLAGVSSYEQYFGPGTRLTVT.

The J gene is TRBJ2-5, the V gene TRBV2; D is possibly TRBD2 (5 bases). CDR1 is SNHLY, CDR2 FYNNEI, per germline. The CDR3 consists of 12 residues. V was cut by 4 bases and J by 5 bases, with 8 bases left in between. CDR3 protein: CASSGTLETQYF. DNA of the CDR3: TGTGCCAGCAGTGGGACTCTGGAGACCCAGTACTTC.

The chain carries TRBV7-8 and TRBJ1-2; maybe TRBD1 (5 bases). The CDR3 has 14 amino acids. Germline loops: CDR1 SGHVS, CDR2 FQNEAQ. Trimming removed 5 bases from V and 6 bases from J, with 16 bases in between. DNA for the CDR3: TGTGCCAGCAGCCCGACAGACCTCCGGGATGGCTACACCTTC. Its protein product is CASSPTDLRDGYTF. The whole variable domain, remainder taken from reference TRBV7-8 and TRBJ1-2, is GAGVSQSPRYKVAKRGQDVALRCDPISGHVSLFWYQQALGQGPEFLTYFQNEAQLDKSGLPSDRFFAERPEGSVSTLKIQRTQQEDSAVYLCASSPTDLRDGYTFGSGTRLTVV.

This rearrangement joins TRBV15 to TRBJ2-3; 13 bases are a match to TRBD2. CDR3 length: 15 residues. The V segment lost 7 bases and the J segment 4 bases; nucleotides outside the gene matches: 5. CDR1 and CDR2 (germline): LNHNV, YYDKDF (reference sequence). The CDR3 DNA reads TGTGCCACCAAACTTGGACTAGCGGGAGCAGATACGCAGTATTTT. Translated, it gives CATKLGLAGADTQYF.

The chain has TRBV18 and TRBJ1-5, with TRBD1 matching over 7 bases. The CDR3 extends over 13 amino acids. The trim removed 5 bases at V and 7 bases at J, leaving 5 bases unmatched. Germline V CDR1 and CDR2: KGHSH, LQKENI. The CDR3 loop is CASSTDRQQPQHF. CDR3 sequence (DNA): TGTGCCAGCTCAACGGACAGGCAACAGCCCCAGCATTTT. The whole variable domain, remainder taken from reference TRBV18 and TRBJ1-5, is NAGVMQNPRHLVRRRGQEARLRCSPMKGHSHVYWYRQLPEEGLKFMVYLQKENIIDESGMPKERFSAEFPKEGPSILRIQQVVRGDSAAYFCASSTDRQQPQHFGDGTRLSIL.

CDR3 region: CASSKQNQPQHF. CDR3 coding DNA: TGTGCCAGCAGTAAACAGAATCAGCCCCAGCATTTT. The chain employs TRBV2 and TRBJ1-5, with D hard to call. CDR1 is SNHLY and CDR2 is FYNNEI in the germline V gene. Trimming took 5 bases from V and 4 from J, leaving 6 bases between them. The CDR3 spans 12 residues.

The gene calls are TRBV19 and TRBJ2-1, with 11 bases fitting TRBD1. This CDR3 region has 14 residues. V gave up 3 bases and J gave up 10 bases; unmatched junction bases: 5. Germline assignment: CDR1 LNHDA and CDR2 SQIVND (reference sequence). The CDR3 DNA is TGTGCCAGTAGTATCGGGACAGGGGGTCGGGAGCAGTTCTTC. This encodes CASSIGTGGREQFF.

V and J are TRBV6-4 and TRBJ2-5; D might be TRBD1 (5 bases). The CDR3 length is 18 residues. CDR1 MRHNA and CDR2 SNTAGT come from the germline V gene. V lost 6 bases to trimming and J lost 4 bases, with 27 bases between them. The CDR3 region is CASSLPVSGCSVGETQYF. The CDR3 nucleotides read TGTGCCAGCAGCCTTCCCGTGTCAGGGTGTTCGGTTGGAGAGACCCAGTACTTC.

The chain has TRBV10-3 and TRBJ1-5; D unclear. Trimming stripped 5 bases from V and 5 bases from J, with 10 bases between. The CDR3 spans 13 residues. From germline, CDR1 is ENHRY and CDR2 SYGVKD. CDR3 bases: TGTGCCATCAGTTCAAAGGCAGATCAGCCCCAGCATTTT. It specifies CAISSKADQPQHF.

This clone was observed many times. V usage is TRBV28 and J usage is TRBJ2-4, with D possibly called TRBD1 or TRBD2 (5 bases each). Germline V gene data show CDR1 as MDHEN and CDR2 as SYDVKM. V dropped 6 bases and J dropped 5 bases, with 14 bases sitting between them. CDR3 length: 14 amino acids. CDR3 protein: CASSSPGRENIQYF. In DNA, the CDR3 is TGTGCCAGCAGCTCCCCAGGGCGGGAAAACATTCAGTACTTC.

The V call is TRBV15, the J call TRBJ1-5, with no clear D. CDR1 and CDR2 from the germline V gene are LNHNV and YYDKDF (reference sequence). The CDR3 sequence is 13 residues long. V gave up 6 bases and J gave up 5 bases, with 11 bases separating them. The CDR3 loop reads CATSPVLDQPQHF. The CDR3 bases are TGTGCCACCAGTCCTGTCCTGGATCAGCCCCAGCATTTT.

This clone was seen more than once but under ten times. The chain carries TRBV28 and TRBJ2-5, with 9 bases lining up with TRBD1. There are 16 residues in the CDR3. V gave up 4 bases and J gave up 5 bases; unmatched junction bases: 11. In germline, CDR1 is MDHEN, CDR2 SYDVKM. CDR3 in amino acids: CASSWDLGQGKETQYF. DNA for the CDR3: TGTGCCAGCAGTTGGGATTTAGGACAGGGGAAGGAGACCCAGTACTTC.

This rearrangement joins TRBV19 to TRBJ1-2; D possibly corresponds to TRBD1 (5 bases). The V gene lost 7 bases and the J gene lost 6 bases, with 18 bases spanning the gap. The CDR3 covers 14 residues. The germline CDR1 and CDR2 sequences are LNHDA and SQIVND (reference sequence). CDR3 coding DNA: TGTGCCAGTAACGCGGGGGTTAGAAGACATGGCTACACCTTC. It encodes CASNAGVRRHGYTF. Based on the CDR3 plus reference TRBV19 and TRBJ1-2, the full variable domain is DGGITQSPKYLFRKEGQNVTLSCEQNLNHDAMYWYRQDPGQGLRLIYYSQIVNDFQKGDIAEGYSVSREKKESFPLTVTSAQKNPTAFYLCASNAGVRRHGYTFGSGTRLTVV.

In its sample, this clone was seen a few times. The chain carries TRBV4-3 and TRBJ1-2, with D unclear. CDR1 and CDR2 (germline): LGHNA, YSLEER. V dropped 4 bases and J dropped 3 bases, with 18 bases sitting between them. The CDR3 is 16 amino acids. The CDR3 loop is CASSPARGGSHYGYTF. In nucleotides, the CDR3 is TGCGCCAGCAGCCCGGCTAGAGGCGGGAGTCACTATGGCTACACCTTC.

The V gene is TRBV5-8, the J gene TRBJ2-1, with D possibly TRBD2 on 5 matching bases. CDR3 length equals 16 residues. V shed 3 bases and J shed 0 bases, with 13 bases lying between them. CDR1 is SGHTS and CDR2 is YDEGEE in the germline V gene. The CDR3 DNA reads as TGTGCCAGCAGCTCGGACTCTACGAGCTCCTACAATGAGCAGTTCTTC. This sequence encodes CASSSDSTSSYNEQFF.

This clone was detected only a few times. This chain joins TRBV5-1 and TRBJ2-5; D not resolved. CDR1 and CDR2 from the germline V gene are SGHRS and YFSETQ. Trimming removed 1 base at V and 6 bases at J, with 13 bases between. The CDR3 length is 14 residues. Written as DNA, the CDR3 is TGCGCCAGCAGCTTGCAAGCGACGGGTCAGACCCAGTACTTC. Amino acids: CASSLQATGQTQYF.

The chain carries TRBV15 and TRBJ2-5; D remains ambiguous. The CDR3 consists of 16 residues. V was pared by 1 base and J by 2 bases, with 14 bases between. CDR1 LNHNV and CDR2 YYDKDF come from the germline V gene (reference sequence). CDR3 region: CATSRGGNPLQETQYF. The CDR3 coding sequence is TGTGCCACCAGCAGAGGCGGAAATCCTCTACAAGAGACCCAGTACTTC.

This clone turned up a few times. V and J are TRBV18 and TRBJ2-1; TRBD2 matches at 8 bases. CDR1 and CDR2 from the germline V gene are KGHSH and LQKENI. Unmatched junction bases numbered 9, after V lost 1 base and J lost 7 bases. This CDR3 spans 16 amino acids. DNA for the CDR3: TGTGCCAGCTCACCACTCCGACTAGCGTCGGTTAATGAGCAGTTCTTC. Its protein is CASSPLRLASVNEQFF.

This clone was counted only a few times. CDR3 amino acids: CASSRTGGRYEQYF. The CDR3 bases are TGTGCCAGCAGTCGGACAGGGGGTCGCTACGAGCAGTACTTC. This sequence joins TRBV27 and TRBJ2-7; 10 bases are a match to TRBD1. Germline V gene lookup returns CDR1 MNHEY and CDR2 SMNVEV (reference sequence). The CDR3 sequence is 14 residues long. V shed 5 bases, J shed 3 bases, and the junction held 4 bases outside the gene matches.

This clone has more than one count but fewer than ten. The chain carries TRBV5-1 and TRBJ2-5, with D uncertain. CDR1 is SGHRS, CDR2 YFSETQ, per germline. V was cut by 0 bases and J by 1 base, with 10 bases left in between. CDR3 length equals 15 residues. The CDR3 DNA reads TGCGCCAGCAGCTTGGCCTATGGTCTCCAAGAGACCCAGTACTTC. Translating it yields CASSLAYGLQETQYF.

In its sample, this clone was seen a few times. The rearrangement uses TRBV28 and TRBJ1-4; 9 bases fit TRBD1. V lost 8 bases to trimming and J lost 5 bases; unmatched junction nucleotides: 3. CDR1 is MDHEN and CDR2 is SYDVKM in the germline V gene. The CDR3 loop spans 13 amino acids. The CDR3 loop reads CASEDRGNEKLFF. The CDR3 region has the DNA TGTGCCAGCGAAGACAGGGGGAATGAAAAACTGTTTTTT. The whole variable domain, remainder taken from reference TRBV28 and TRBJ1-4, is DVKVTQSSRYLVKRTGEKVFLECVQDMDHENMFWYRQDPGLGLRLIYFSYDVKMKEKGDIPEGYSVSREKKERFSLILESASTNQTSMYLCASEDRGNEKLFFGSGTQLSVL.